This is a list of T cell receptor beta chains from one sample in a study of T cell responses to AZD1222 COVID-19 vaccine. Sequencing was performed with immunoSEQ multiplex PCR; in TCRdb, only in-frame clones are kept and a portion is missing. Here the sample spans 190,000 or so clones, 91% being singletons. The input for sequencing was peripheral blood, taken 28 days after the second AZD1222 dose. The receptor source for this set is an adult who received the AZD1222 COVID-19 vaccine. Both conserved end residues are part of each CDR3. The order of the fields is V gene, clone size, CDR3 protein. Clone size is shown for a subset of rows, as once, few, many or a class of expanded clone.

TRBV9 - CASSRDPYNTEAFF
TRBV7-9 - CASSQVQGAKEGYTF
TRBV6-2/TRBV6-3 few CASSYYFLTYNEQFF
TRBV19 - CASSTPGGQLNTEAFF
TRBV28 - CASSLGPTKNIQYF
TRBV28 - CASTTVQGVTDTQYF
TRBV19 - CASGYGDRGPLGGYTF
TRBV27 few CASRGQGRIYEQYF
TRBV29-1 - CSVEPRQEKLFF
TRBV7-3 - CASSPEGGPSYTQYF
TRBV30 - CGARGGGSYEQYF